These T cell receptor beta chains were read from a single sample in a study of technical replicates of blood from several donors. The protocol was immunoSEQ multiplex PCR, while the TCRdb copy is restricted to in-frame clones and leaves out a portion. The table records tens of thousands of clones, 85% to 90% of them present only once. Sequencing was done on a sample of PBMCs. These receptors were taken from a human donor in good health. Some clones in this sample may be carry-over from other donors' samples. Both conserved end residues are part of each CDR3. D genes are given only for firm matches. Not all rows give a size; the values are once, few, many and, for expanded clones, a class.

d_call,v_call,clone_size,j_call,cdr3_nt,cdr3_aa
NA,TRBV11-2,NA,TRBJ1-5,TGTGCCAGCCGGGGTTTGGGGCCCCAGCATTTT,CASRGLGPQHF
NA,TRBV30,NA,TRBJ1-1,TGTGCCTGGAGTCCGGGACTCATGAACACTGAAGCTTTCTTT,CAWSPGLMNTEAFF
TRBD2,TRBV9,once,TRBJ2-5,TGTGCCAGCGGGACCGGGGGGTTACAAGAGACCCAGTACTTC,CASGTGGLQETQYF
TRBD1,TRBV27,NA,TRBJ2-7,TGTGCCAGCAGTTTATCGAAGGGACAGGGGGCAGGGGAGCAGTACTTC,CASSLSKGQGAGEQYF
NA,TRBV2,NA,TRBJ2-5,TGTGCCAGCAACACTCGGGGGAAGGAGGGTGAGACCCAGTACTTC,CASNTRGKEGETQYF
TRBD2,TRBV5-3,NA,TRBJ2-1,TGTGCCAGAAGCTTGCCTCCGGGAGGGATTGGTAGTGAGCAGTTCTTC,CARSLPPGGIGSEQFF
NA,TRBV2,few,TRBJ1-5,TGTGCCAGCAGGGCCGGGTCAGGGGGCAATCAGCCCCAGCATTTT,CASRAGSGGNQPQHF
NA,TRBV30,NA,TRBJ1-2,TGTGCCTGGAGACGCCCCTCGGGGGGTCACTATGGCTACACCTTC,CAWRRPSGGHYGYTF
TRBD1,TRBV5-1,NA,TRBJ1-1,TGCGCCAGCAGCCGACAAGGACAGGGACACACTGAAGCTTTCTTT,CASSRQGQGHTEAFF
NA,TRBV5-1,once,TRBJ1-2,TGCGCCAGCAGCTTCTCCCCCGGCTATGGCTACACCTTC,CASSFSPGYGYTF
NA,TRBV9,NA,TRBJ2-6,TGTGCCAGCAGCGTAGGGACAGCCTCTGGGGCCAACGTCCTGACTTTC,CASSVGTASGANVLTF
NA,TRBV5-1,NA,TRBJ1-3,TGCGCCAGCAGCTTGGCAGGGACAATCGGTGGAAACACCATATATTTT,CASSLAGTIGGNTIYF
NA,TRBV19,NA,TRBJ2-6,TGTGCCAGTTCCGACAGGCTTTTCTCTGGGGCCAACGTCCTGACTTTC,CASSDRLFSGANVLTF
TRBD2,TRBV7-2,NA,TRBJ2-2,TGTGCCAGCAGCTTAGCCCTAGCGGGATTAACGAACACCGGGGAGCTGTTTTTT,CASSLALAGLTNTGELFF
TRBD1,TRBV10-3,NA,TRBJ1-1,TGTGCCATCAGCCAAGGACAGGCTGAAGCTTTCTTT,CAISQGQAEAFF
TRBD1,TRBV10-1,NA,TRBJ2-7,TGCGCCAGGGTTGAGTGGGACAGGAGCTACGAGCAGTACTTC,CARVEWDRSYEQYF
NA,TRBV7-9,NA,TRBJ2-5,TGTGCCAGCAGCCACCCCCCTCGGGAGACCCAGTACTTC,CASSHPPRETQYF
TRBD1,TRBV19,NA,TRBJ1-2,TGTGCCAGTAGTATAGGGACAGGGGGATTCTATGGCTACACCTTC,CASSIGTGGFYGYTF
NA,TRBV18,NA,TRBJ2-7,TGTGCCAGCTCATCCAGACTTAACTCCTACGAGCAGTACTTC,CASSSRLNSYEQYF
NA,TRBV19,few,TRBJ1-1,TGTGCCAGTAGTGCCAGCTCAGGAAACACTGAAGCTTTCTTT,CASSASSGNTEAFF
NA,TRBV10-3,NA,TRBJ1-5,TGTGCCATCAGTGAGTCGGGCAGATTTCAGCCCCAGCATTTT,CAISESGRFQPQHF
NA,TRBV19,NA,TRBJ2-7,TGTGCCACCGCCTCACAGGATAGCTCCTACGAGCAGTACTTC,CATASQDSSYEQYF
NA,TRBV18,NA,TRBJ1-1,TGTGCCAGCTCACCTTTACAGCAGAACACTGAAGCTTTCTTT,CASSPLQQNTEAFF
TRBD1,TRBV11-2,NA,TRBJ1-1,TGTGCCAGCAGTCGGGACAGGAACACTGAAGCTTTCTTT,CASSRDRNTEAFF
NA,TRBV20-1,NA,TRBJ2-1,TGCAGTGCTGTCCAGGGTGAGCAGTTCTTC,CSAVQGEQFF
NA,TRBV7-2,NA,TRBJ1-1,TGTGCCAGCACCCAGAGTCAGGGTACTGAAGCTTTCTTT,CASTQSQGTEAFF